What follows describes a single T cell receptor beta chain. Its antigen is undetermined. Profiled with immunoSEQ multiplex PCR; TCRdb holds only in-frame clones, not every one. The table has around 28,000 clones, about 90% seen once. Germline CDR1 and CDR2: SGHNT and YYREEE (reference sequence). V shed 4 bases and J 10 bases; nucleotides not matched to a gene: 11. The length of the CDR3 is 14 residues. These data belong to a study of OX40 agonist ivuxolimab in advanced cancers. About the research overall: At 0.01 to 10 mg/kg, ivuxolimab was administered intravenously to patients every 2 weeks.

Broader study findings: The antigens recognized by the expanded peripheral T cells, that is their antigen specificity, were not determined. In general, CD8+ T cells held more expanded clones than CD4+ did, on average.

This sequence joins TRBV5-4 and TRBJ2-1, with 7 bases that match TRBD2. This TCR derives from an adult with an advanced solid tumor such as melanoma, head and neck, liver or kidney cancer. The source was CD4+ or CD8+ T cells sorted from blood, collected in a trial of the OX40 agonist ivuxolimab. The CDR3 DNA is TGTGCCAGCAGCACCACCCCACTAGCGCCGGAGCAGTTCTTC. This translates into CASSTTPLAPEQFF.